This paragraph covers one T cell receptor beta chain sequence. The germline CDR1 and CDR2 sequences are SGHRS and YFSETQ. This CDR3 comprises 11 residues. Trimming pared 4 bases from V and 7 bases from J, leaving 8 bases between. The sample belongs to a study of blood T cell repertoires in COVID-19. The wider study: Material from acute and convalescent COVID-19 was sourced from the United States, Italy and Spain.

The repertoire was sequenced with immunoSEQ multiplex PCR; TCRdb's copy has only in-frame clones and lacks some. In the table there are about 140,000 clones, 75% to 90% of which are singletons. This chain joins TRBV5-1 and TRBJ1-2; no clear D. The material sequenced was peripheral blood. This TCR was recovered from a woman older than 75 with acute or convalescent COVID-19. CDR3 nucleotides: TGCGCCAGCAGCGATCGGGGTGGCTACACCTTC. This sequence encodes CASSDRGGYTF.